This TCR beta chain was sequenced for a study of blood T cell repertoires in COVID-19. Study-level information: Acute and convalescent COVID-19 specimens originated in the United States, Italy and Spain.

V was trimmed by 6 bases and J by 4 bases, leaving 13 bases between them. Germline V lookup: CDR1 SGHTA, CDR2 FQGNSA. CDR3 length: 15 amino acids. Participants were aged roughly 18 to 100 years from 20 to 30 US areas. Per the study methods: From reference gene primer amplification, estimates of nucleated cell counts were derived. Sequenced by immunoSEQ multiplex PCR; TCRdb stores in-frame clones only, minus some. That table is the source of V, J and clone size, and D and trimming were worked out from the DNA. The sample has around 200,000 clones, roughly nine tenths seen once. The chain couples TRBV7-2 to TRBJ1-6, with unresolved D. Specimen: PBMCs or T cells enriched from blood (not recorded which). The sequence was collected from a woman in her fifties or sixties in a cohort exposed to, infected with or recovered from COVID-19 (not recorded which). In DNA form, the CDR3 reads TGTGCCAGCAGTCTCGATGGCCCGTATAATTCACCCCTCCACTTT. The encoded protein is CASSLDGPYNSPLHF.